What follows are 13 T cell receptor beta chains derived from one specimen sequenced in a study of blood T cell repertoires in COVID-19. Method: immunoSEQ multiplex PCR; TCRdb's copy keeps in-frame clones and lacks some. The table records fewer than 200,000 clones, about 83% of them present only once. The sample comprised peripheral blood. Every receptor here comes from a man aged 60 to 69 with acute or convalescent COVID-19.

The chain's CDR3 is CASSLTPGPYEQYF. The CDR3 DNA sequence: TGTGCCAGCAGCTTAACGCCAGGGCCCTACGAGCAGTACTTC. The genes are TRBV7-3 and TRBJ2-7, with D maybe TRBD1 (5 bases). In germline, CDR1 is SGHTA, CDR2 FQGTGA. There are 14 residues in the CDR3. V lost 0 bases, J lost 2 bases, and 8 bases lay in between.

The V and J genes are TRBV7-9 and TRBJ2-7; perhaps TRBD1 as D (5 bases). V was trimmed by 6 bases and J by 6 bases, leaving 18 bases between them. CDR1 and CDR2 (germline): SEHNR, FQNEAQ (reference sequence). The length of the CDR3 is 14 residues. The CDR3 coding sequence is TGTGCCAGCAGTCAATCGGGCAGGGCAGGCGAGCAGTACTTC. This sequence encodes CASSQSGRAGEQYF.

The V call is TRBV10-2, the J call TRBJ2-7; D may be TRBD1 (6 bases). The CDR3 length is 12 residues. With 2 bases removed from V and 6 bases from J, the gap between germline ends came to 8 bases. Germline CDR1 and CDR2: WSHSY and SAAADI. The CDR3 is CASSEQGTEQYF. The DNA of the CDR3 is TGCGCCAGCAGTGAGCAGGGGACCGAGCAGTACTTC.

The CDR3 loop is CASRITGTGGPPLHF. Written as DNA, the CDR3 is TGTGCCAGCAGGATCACCGGGACTGGTGGGCCACCCCTCCACTTT. The chain links TRBV2 to TRBJ1-6; D might be TRBD1 (5 bases). This CDR3 has 15 amino acids. The germline gives CDR1 SNHLY, CDR2 FYNNEI. The V gene lost 6 bases and the J gene lost 11 bases, with 20 bases spanning the gap.

CDR3 bases: TGTGCCAGCAGTGATGATGCCGGGGACTATGGCTACACCTTC. Amino acids: CASSDDAGDYGYTF. The chain has TRBV6-1 and TRBJ1-2; D is undetermined. This CDR3 has 14 residues. Germline V gene data show CDR1 as MNHNS and CDR2 as SASEGT. Trimming cost V 3 bases and J 3 bases, with 11 bases left between them.

The chain employs TRBV30 and TRBJ2-3; D gene uncertain. V was trimmed by 1 base and J by 7 bases, leaving 6 bases between them. The germline V gene encodes CDR1 GTSNPN and CDR2 SVGIG (reference sequence). The CDR3 runs 11 residues. As DNA, the CDR3 is TGTGCCTGGAGTGCTGTCCATACGCAGTATTTT. Its translation: CAWSAVHTQYF.

The V call is TRBV2, the J call TRBJ1-2; TRBD1 agrees at 9 bases. CDR3 length: 14 amino acids. CDR1 SNHLY and CDR2 FYNNEI come from the germline V gene. The trim removed 6 bases at V and 4 bases at J, leaving 6 bases unmatched. The CDR3 region has the DNA TGTGCCAGCAGGGGACAGGGTCGAGGCTATGGCTACACCTTC. Amino acids: CASRGQGRGYGYTF.

The genes are TRBV5-1 and TRBJ2-1, with 10 bases lining up with TRBD2. Germline V lookup: CDR1 SGHRS, CDR2 YFSETQ. This CDR3 spans 15 amino acids. Trimming at V came to 2 bases and at J to 4 bases, leaving 3 bases not matched to a gene. CDR3 protein: CASSLSGGAYNEQFF. CDR3 bases: TGCGCCAGCAGCTTAAGCGGGGGGGCTTACAATGAGCAGTTCTTC.

The rearrangement links TRBV25-1 to TRBJ2-3, with 8 bases aligning to TRBD2. CDR3 size: 15 residues. V shed 8 bases, J shed 2 bases, and the junction held 9 bases outside the gene matches. Germline V gene data show CDR1 as MGHDK and CDR2 as SYGVNS. The CDR3 DNA reads TGTGCCAGCCATGGAAGCGGGGGCCCCACAGATACGCAGTATTTT. Its translation: CASHGSGGPTDTQYF.

V is TRBV9 and J is TRBJ2-1, with 15 bases that match TRBD2. V gave up 4 bases and J gave up 5 bases; unmatched junction bases: 4. The CDR3 totals 16 residues. Germline assignment: CDR1 SGDLS and CDR2 YYNGEE. Here the CDR3 DNA reads TGTGCCAGCAGCTCCGGACTAGCGGGGGGGAACAATGAGCAGTTCTTC. Protein sequence: CASSSGLAGGNNEQFF.

The V gene is TRBV7-2, the J gene TRBJ1-2, with D perhaps matching TRBD1 (5 bases). V lost 5 bases to trimming and J lost 4 bases, with 8 bases between them. This CDR3 has 12 residues. Germline V lookup: CDR1 SGHTA, CDR2 FQGNSA. The CDR3 protein is CASSKDIYGYTF. CDR3 nucleotide sequence: TGTGCCAGCAGCAAGGACATCTATGGCTACACCTTC.

The chain is built from TRBV18 and TRBJ1-3, with 8 bases fitting TRBD1. Germline V gene data show CDR1 as KGHSH and CDR2 as LQKENI. CDR3 length: 15 residues. Unmatched junction bases numbered 4, after V lost 6 bases and J lost 0 bases. The CDR3 is CASSPGQASGNTIYF. In DNA form, the CDR3 reads TGTGCCAGCTCTCCGGGACAGGCCTCTGGAAACACCATATATTTT.

This chain connects TRBV3-1 (or the pseudogene TRBV3-2) to TRBJ2-7; TRBD2 aligns across 8 bases. Germline lookup yields CDR1 LGHDT and CDR2 YNNKEL (reference sequence). CDR3 size: 15 residues. The J segment lost 4 bases and the V segment lost 1 base, leaving 6 bases of the junction unmatched. Here the CDR3 DNA reads TGTGCCAGCAGCCAAGGAGGGACTAGTGTATACGAGCAGTACTTC. Translation gives CASSQGGTSVYEQYF.